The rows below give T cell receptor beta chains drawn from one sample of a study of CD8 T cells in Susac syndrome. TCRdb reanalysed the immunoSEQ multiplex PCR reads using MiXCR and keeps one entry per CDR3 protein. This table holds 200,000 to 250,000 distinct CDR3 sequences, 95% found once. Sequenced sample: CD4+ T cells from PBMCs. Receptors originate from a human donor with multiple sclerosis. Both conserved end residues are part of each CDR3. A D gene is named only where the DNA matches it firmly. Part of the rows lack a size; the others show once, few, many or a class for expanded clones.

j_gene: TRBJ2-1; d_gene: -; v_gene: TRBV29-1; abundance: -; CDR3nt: TGCAGCGTTATCGTCGCTCCGAGCTACAATGAGCAGTTCTTC; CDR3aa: CSVIVAPSYNEQFF
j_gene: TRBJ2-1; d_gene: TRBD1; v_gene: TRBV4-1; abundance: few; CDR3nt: TGTGCCAGCAGCCAGGACAGGGGGCGGGATGAGCAGTTCTTC; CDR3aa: CASSQDRGRDEQFF
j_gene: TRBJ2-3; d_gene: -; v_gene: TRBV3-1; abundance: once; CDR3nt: TGTGCCAGCAGCCAAAACATGTTAGCCGCAGATACGCAGTATTTT; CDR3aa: CASSQNMLAADTQYF
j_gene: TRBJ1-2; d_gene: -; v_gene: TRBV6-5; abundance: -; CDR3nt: TGTGCCAGCAGTTACCGTCAGGGGAACTATGGCTACACCTTC; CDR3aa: CASSYRQGNYGYTF
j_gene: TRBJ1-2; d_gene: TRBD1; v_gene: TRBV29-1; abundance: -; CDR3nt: TGCAGCGTTGCATTTACGGACAGGGTGACCTTC; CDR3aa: CSVAFTDRVTF
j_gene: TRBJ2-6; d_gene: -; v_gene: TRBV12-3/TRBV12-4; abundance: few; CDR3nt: TGTGCCAGCAGTTTCTTTGGGGCCAACGTCCTGACTTTC; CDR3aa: CASSFFGANVLTF
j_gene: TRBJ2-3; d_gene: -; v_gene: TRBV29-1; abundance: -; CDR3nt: TGCAGCGTTGTTTCTCCAGATACGCAGTATTTT; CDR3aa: CSVVSPDTQYF
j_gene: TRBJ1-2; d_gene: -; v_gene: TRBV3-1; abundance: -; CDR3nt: TGTGCCAGCAGCCAAGGTAGGGCAGGGCTCGGATATGGCTACACCTTC; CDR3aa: CASSQGRAGLGYGYTF
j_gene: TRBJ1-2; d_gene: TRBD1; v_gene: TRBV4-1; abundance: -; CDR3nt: TGCGCCAGCAGCCATCCGGACAGGGTGAACTATGGCTACACCTTC; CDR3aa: CASSHPDRVNYGYTF
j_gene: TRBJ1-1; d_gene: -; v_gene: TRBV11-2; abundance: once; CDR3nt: TGTGCCAGCAGCCAGGCTTATGAAGCTTTCTTT; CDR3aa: CASSQAYEAFF
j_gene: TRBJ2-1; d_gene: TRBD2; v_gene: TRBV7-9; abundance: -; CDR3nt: TGTGCCAGCAGCTTAGGGTCTAGCGGGAAGAATGAGCAGTTCTTC; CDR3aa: CASSLGSSGKNEQFF
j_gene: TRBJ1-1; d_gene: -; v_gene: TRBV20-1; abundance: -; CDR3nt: TGCAGTGCTAGAGATCTTAGTGAAGCTTTCTTT; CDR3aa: CSARDLSEAFF
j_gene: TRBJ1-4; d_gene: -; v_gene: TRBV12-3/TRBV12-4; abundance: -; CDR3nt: TGTGCCAGCACCCCTGTCGGGGGGCTGTCGGTTGGGGAAAAACTGTTTTTT; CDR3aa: CASTPVGGLSVGEKLFF
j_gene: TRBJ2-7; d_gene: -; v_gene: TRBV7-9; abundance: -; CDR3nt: TGTGCCAGCAGCTTAAAAGGGTTCTACGAGCAGTACTTC; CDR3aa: CASSLKGFYEQYF
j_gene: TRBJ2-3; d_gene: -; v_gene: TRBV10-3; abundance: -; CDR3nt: TGTGCCATCGGCTTTCTGGGGTTCGACAGCACAGATACGCAGTATTTT; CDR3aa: CAIGFLGFDSTDTQYF
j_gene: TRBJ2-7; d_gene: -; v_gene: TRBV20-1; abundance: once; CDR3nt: TGCAGTGCAGACGGTTCGGGGGCCTCCCAGCAGTACTTC; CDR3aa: CSADGSGASQQYF
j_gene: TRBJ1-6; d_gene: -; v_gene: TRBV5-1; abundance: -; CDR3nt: TGCGCCAGCAGCTTGGATTCCGGGGGAAGGGGGTCCCTCCACTTT; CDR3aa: CASSLDSGGRGSLHF
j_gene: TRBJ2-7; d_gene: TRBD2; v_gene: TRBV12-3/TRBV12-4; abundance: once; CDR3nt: TGTGCCAGCAGTTTAAGTTGGCGGGGGGCCGCCTACGAGCAGTACTTC; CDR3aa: CASSLSWRGAAYEQYF
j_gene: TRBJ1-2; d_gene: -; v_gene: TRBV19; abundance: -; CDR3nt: TGTGCCAGTAGTACGGTAACTAACTATGGCTACACCTTC; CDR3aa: CASSTVTNYGYTF
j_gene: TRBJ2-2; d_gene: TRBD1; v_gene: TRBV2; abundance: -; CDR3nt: TGTGCCAGCAGTGGGACAGGGCGGAACGGGGAGCTGTTTTTT; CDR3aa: CASSGTGRNGELFF
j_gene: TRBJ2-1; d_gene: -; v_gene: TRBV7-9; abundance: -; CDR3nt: TGTGCCAGCAGCTTAATAGGGATAGTGAATGAGCAGTTCTTC; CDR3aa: CASSLIGIVNEQFF
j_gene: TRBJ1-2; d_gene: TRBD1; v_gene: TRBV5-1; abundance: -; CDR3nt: TGCGCCAGCAGCTCAACAGGGGGTCACTATGGCTACACCTTC; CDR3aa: CASSSTGGHYGYTF
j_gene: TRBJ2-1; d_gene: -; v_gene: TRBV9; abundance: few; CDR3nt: TGTGCCAGCAGCCTTAGTGGAGGAGGCAATGAGCAGTTCTTC; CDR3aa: CASSLSGGGNEQFF
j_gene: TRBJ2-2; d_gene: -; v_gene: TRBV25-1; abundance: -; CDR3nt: TGTGCCAGCAGTGAACCGGGACGAGGGAACACCGGGGAGCTGTTTTTT; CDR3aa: CASSEPGRGNTGELFF
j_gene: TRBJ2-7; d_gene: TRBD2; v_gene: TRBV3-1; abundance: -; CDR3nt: TGTGCCAGCTCGGGGAGGGCCGTCTACGAGCAGTACTTC; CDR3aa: CASSGRAVYEQYF
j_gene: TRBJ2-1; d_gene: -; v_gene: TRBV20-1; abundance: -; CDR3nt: TGCAGTGCTAGGATAGGTCGTGGCGGCCGCGCGTTCTTC; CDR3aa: CSARIGRGGRAFF
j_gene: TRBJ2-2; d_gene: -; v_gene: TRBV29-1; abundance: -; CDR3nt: TGCAGCGTTAAGAGGAACATACAAGGCACCGGGGAGCTGTTTTTT; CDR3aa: CSVKRNIQGTGELFF
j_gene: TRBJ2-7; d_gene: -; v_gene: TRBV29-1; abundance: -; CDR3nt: TGCAGCGTTGAAAGTGGTATTTCCTACGAGCAGTACTTC; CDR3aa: CSVESGISYEQYF
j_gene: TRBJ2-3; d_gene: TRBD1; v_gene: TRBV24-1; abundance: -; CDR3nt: TGTGCCACCAGTGAGTCAGGGGGAGGCACAGATACGCAGTATTTT; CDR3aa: CATSESGGGTDTQYF
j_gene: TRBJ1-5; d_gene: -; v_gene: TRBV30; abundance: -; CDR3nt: TGTGCCTGGAGTGTACAGGGCGGAGGGTCGCCCCAGCATTTT; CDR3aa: CAWSVQGGGSPQHF
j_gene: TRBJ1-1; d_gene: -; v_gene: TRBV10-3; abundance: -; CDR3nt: TGTGCCATCACCCTGGACGGCATGAACACTGAAGCTTTCTTT; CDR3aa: CAITLDGMNTEAFF
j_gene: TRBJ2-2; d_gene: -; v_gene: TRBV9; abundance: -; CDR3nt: TGTGCCAGCAGCGGGCGGGACACGTACACCGGGGAGCTGTTTTTT; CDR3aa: CASSGRDTYTGELFF
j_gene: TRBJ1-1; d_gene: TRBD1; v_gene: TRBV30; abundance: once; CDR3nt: TGTGCCTGGATGTTTAGACAGGGCACGGCTTTCTTT; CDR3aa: CAWMFRQGTAFF
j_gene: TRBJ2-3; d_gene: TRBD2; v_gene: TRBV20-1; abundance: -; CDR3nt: TGCAGTGCTAGGGTAGCGGGAGTGCAAGATACGCAGTATTTT; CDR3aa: CSARVAGVQDTQYF
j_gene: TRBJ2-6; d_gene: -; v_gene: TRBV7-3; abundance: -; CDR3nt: TGTGCCAGCAGCTCCAGCCCTTACAGGTTCGGGGCCAACGTCCTGACTTTC; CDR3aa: CASSSSPYRFGANVLTF
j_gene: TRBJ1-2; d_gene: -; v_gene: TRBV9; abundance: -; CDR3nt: TGTGCCAGCAGCATACAGGACGTCGCTAACTATGGCTACACCTTC; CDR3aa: CASSIQDVANYGYTF
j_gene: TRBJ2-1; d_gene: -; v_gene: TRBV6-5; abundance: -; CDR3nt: TGTGCCAGCAGTTCCCGAGGTGGGTCGGCTACCAATGAGCAGTTCTTC; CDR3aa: CASSSRGGSATNEQFF
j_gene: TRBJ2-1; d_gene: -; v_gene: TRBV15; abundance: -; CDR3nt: TGTGCCACCAGCAGAAGGGTCACCGGGTACAATGAGCAGTTCTTC; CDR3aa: CATSRRVTGYNEQFF
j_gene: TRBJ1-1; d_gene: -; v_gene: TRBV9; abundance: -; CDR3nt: TGTGCCAGCAGCGTAGCCCCCGGGACATTGAACACTGAAGCTTTCTTT; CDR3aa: CASSVAPGTLNTEAFF
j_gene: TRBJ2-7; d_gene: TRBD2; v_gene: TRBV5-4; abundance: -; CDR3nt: TGTGCCAGCAGTTTACCGGGACTAGCCTCCGAGCAGTACTTC; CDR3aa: CASSLPGLASEQYF
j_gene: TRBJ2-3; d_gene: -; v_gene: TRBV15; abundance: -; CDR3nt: TGTGCCACCAGCAGAGACCAGGATACGCAGTATTTT; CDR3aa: CATSRDQDTQYF
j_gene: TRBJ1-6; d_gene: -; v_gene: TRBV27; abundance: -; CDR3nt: TGTGCCAGCAATCCCCGACCCCTCTCCTATAATTCACCCCTCCACTTT; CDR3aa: CASNPRPLSYNSPLHF